Following are 18 T cell receptor beta chains from one sample sequenced in a study of blood T cells in healthy people across ages. Sample-barcoded 5' priming and a J-beta primer mix drove a second PCR of about 6 to 12 cycles. TCRdb independently ran MiXCR on the 5' RACE reads; one entry per CDR3 protein. Altogether 850,000 to 1,000,000 distinct CDR3 sequences are present, around 46% being singletons, with the ten largest covering 10% to 15%. Sequenced: blood. Receptors originate from a man aged 25-40 years in good health.

V usage is TRBV29-1 and J usage is TRBJ2-7; D is tentatively TRBD1 or TRBD2 (6 bases each). The DNA matches TRBJ2-5 better at its end, which makes the J call doubtful. This CDR3 is 13 amino acids long. Germline CDR1 reads SQVTM; CDR2 reads ANQGSEA. CDR3 sequence: CSVEAKGGETQYF. In DNA form, the CDR3 reads TGCAGCGTTGAAGCGAAGGGGGGAGAGACCCAGTACTTC.

The V and J genes are TRBV7-9 and TRBJ1-2; no clear D. Trimming removed 2 bases at V and 3 bases at J, with 22 bases between. The CDR3 loop spans 18 amino acids. Germline-derived CDR1 and CDR2 are SEHNR and FQNEAQ (reference sequence). CDR3 in amino acids: CASSLIGSAAQADYGYTF. The CDR3 DNA reads as TGTGCCAGCAGCTTAATCGGTTCGGCTGCCCAGGCGGACTATGGCTACACCTTC.

A word on this clonotype: The junction departs from germline at one end; a sequencing error may be responsible. The chain combines TRBV7-7 with TRBJ2-1; possible D gene TRBD1, 5 bases. From germline, CDR1 is SSHAT and CDR2 FNYEAQ (reference sequence). The CDR3 is 13 residues long. The CDR3 DNA is TGTGCTAGCAGCCAGGGTGTCCACAATGAGCAGTTCTTC. Residues: CASSQGVHNEQFF.

The V call is TRBV12-3 or TRBV12-4, the J call TRBJ2-4; 14 positions agree with TRBD2. CDR3 length equals 20 residues. After removal of 6 bases from V and 1 base from J, the junction contained 14 bases not matched to a gene. CDR3 sequence: CASSPTRGLAGGRAKNIQYF. The CDR3, as DNA: TGTGCCAGCAGCCCGACCCGCGGACTAGCGGGGGGTAGGGCCAAAAACATTCAGTACTTC.

The J gene is TRBJ1-4, the V gene TRBV7-8, with 7 bases matching TRBD1. In germline, CDR1 is SGHVS, CDR2 FQNEAQ. Trimming took 4 bases from V and 7 from J; bases not matched to a gene: 12. This CDR3 region has 16 residues. CDR3 DNA sequence: TGTGCCAGCAGCTCTCTAGGCACAGGGGAGCTTGAAAAACTGTTTTTT. It encodes CASSSLGTGELEKLFF.

This clonotype showed up just a few times. V and J are TRBV3-1 and TRBJ2-1, with D unclear. V lost 1 base and J lost 9, with 10 bases in between. This CDR3 is built from 13 residues. Germline CDR1 and CDR2: LGHDT and YNNKEL (reference sequence). The CDR3 loop reads CASSQVPTREQFF. DNA of the CDR3: TGTGCCAGCAGCCAAGTACCCACTCGTGAGCAGTTCTTC.

The chain employs TRBV4-1 and TRBJ2-1; 16 nucleotides match TRBD2. Germline V gene sequence: CDR1 MGHRA, CDR2 YSYEKL. CDR3 size: 17 residues. Germline trimming cut 0 bases from V and 13 bases from J; bases unmatched to any gene: 9. CDR3 loop: CASSQEIGTSGGDKQFF. Here the CDR3 DNA reads TGCGCCAGCAGCCAAGAAATAGGGACTAGCGGGGGGGATAAACAGTTCTTC.

As DNA, the CDR3 is TGTGCCAGCAGTTACGACTGGTTACCCTACAATGAGCAGTTCTTC. The encoded protein is CASSYDWLPYNEQFF. The chain couples TRBV6-5 to TRBJ2-1; D ambiguous. V lost 2 bases and J lost 2, with 10 bases in between. CDR3 length: 15 amino acids. CDR1 and CDR2 from the germline V gene are MNHEY and SVGAGI.

The rearrangement links TRBV6-2 or TRBV6-3 to TRBJ2-5; D ambiguous. CDR3 length: 12 amino acids. From germline, CDR1 is MNHEY and CDR2 SVGEGT. Deletions cut 6 bases from V and 11 bases from J, with 16 bases between. CDR3 residues: CASSPLTKVQYF. DNA of the CDR3: TGTGCCAGCAGCCCGTTGACCAAGGTGCAGTACTTC.

This clonotype was counted between two and nine times. The chain recombines TRBV4-1 with TRBJ2-1; TRBD1 matches at 9 bases. Germline V CDR1 and CDR2: MGHRA, YSYEKL. Trimming cost V 0 bases and J 2 bases; bases outside gene matches: 5. This CDR3 is 17 amino acids long. The CDR3 nucleotides read TGCGCCAGCAGCCAAGAAATAACAGGGGGCCCCTACAATGAGCAGTTCTTC. It encodes CASSQEITGGPYNEQFF.

The CDR3 loop is CASAYYEQYF. CDR3 nucleotides: TGTGCCAGCGCCTACTACGAGCAGTACTTC. The chain couples TRBV2 to TRBJ2-4; D unresolved. The J call is in doubt because the DNA end fits TRBJ2-7 better. Germline CDR1 and CDR2: SNHLY and FYNNEI. CDR3 length equals 10 residues.

This chain connects TRBV12-3 or TRBV12-4 to TRBJ2-3, with D uncertain. Trimming took 3 bases from V and 3 from J, leaving 16 bases between them. This CDR3 contains 16 residues. CDR3 sequence: CASSFRQARRTDTQYF. The DNA of the CDR3 is TGTGCCAGCAGTTTTAGGCAGGCCCGTCGGACAGATACGCAGTATTTT.

Worth noting for this clonotype: No conserved phenylalanine or tryptophan is present at the end of the CDR3, so a read error is the likely explanation. The chain carries TRBV28 and TRBJ2-3, with 8 positions matching TRBD2. The CDR3 consists of 14 residues. After removal of 8 bases from V and 6 bases from J, the junction contained 10 bases not matched to a gene. CDR1 and CDR2 from the germline V gene are MDHEN and SYDVKM. The DNA of the CDR3 is TGTGCCAGCGAAACAGCGGGGGCTGGGGATACGCAGTATCTT. Translating it yields CASETAGAGDTQYL.

V gene TRBV5-1 combines with J gene TRBJ2-6; perhaps D is TRBD1 or TRBD2 (5 bases each). From germline, CDR1 is SGHRS and CDR2 YFSETQ. The CDR3 loop spans 17 amino acids. With 5 bases removed from V and 1 base from J, the gap between germline ends came to 16 bases. CDR3 coding DNA: TGCGCCAGCAGTTCAGGGAGAAGGGAGTCTGGGGCCAACGTCCTGACTTTC. This sequence encodes CASSSGRRESGANVLTF.

The chain has TRBV7-9 and TRBJ1-2, with 9 bases lining up with TRBD1. Germline CDR1 is SEHNR and CDR2 is FQNEAQ (reference sequence). The CDR3 extends over 14 amino acids. The junction had 11 bases not matched to a gene; V was cut back by 7 bases and J by 8 bases. The CDR3 here is CASNEGQGLWGYTF. The CDR3 DNA reads as TGTGCCAGCAACGAAGGACAGGGGCTTTGGGGCTACACCTTC.

Notes on this clonotype: One end of the junction varies from germline; a read error may be responsible. The V gene is TRBV7-8, the J gene TRBJ2-1, with 8 positions matching TRBD2. From germline, CDR1 is SGHVS and CDR2 FQNEAQ. This CDR3 has 15 amino acids. CDR3 bases: TGTGCCTGCAGCCAACCCGGAACTAGCGGCGGTGAGCAGTTCTTC. Residues: CACSQPGTSGGEQFF.

V gene TRBV6-1 combines with J gene TRBJ2-3; D may match TRBD1 or TRBD2 (6 bases each). This CDR3 has 14 amino acids. CDR1 is MNHNS and CDR2 is SASEGT in the germline V gene. V shed 3 bases and J shed 8 bases, with 15 bases lying between them. The CDR3 protein is CASSDGGPRGTQYF. The CDR3 bases are TGTGCCAGCAGTGATGGGGGGCCTCGCGGTACGCAGTATTTT.

This clonotype has a handful of counts. The chain's CDR3 is CASSGKLYEQYF. In DNA, the CDR3 is TGTGCCAGCAGTGGTAAACTCTACGAGCAGTACTTC. This chain uses TRBV12-3 or TRBV12-4 with TRBJ2-7; D is uncertain. V was shortened by 5 bases and J by 3 bases, with 8 bases between the two germline ends. This CDR3 is 12 amino acids long.